The clone carrying this TCR beta chain has a single count. This is likely a read error, given that the CDR3 carries no conserved phenylalanine or tryptophan at its end. This sample was included in a study of tumor-infiltrating lymphocytes in primary liver carcinoma. This CDR3 region has 14 residues. Germline V gene sequence: CDR1 SGHAT, CDR2 FQNNGV. With roughly 0.5 ug total RNA as template and a constant-region primer, TCR beta cDNA was made. A slightly modified ARM-PCR protocol with three nested multiplex PCR rounds produced these TCR beta libraries. A C-beta reverse primer and TRBV1-TRBV30 forward primers served in each of the first two PCR rounds, at 10 cycles apiece. Using its own MiXCR run on the multiplex PCR reads, TCRdb lists one record per CDR3 protein. The sample consists of 180,000 or so distinct CDR3 sequences, 50% to 75% of them appearing once. Germline DNA was extracted alongside blood RNA, which was obtained from unsorted whole blood. The researchers drew roughly 4 milliliters of peripheral blood before surgery.

V is TRBV11-2 and J is TRBJ2-7; D remains unclear. This receptor was identified in a man in his forties or fifties with primary liver carcinoma and hepatitis B virus infection. The sample consisted of peripheral blood. CDR3 in amino acids: CASTLTDGAYDQYS. DNA for the CDR3: TGTGCCAGCACCTTAACTGACGGAGCCTACGACCAGTACTCC.